The T cell receptor (beta chain) described here comes from a study of T cells in localized non-small cell lung cancer. V was pared by 1 base and J by 3 bases, with 6 bases of the junction left unmatched. The CDR3 length is 15 residues. Germline V gives CDR1 SGHNT, CDR2 YENEEA. TCRdb keeps only in-frame clones here, not all; method: immunoSEQ multiplex PCR. The sample has some 140,000 clones; more than 70% are singletons. This sample comprised peripheral blood, obtained before any cancer treatment. The source is a female donor older than 55 with stage I lung adenocarcinoma. The chain employs TRBV11-3 and TRBJ2-7; 7 bases map to TRBD1. The CDR3 DNA follows: TGTGCCAGCAGCTTAGCCGGGACAGACAACTACGAGCAGTACTTC. Translation: CASSLAGTDNYEQYF.